This T cell receptor (beta chain) was found in a study of T cell changes during pregnancy in multiple sclerosis. The CDR3 spans 15 residues. Trimming pared 1 base from V and 0 bases from J, leaving 8 bases between. The germline V gene encodes CDR1 SGDLS and CDR2 YYNGEE. Clones were sequenced by immunoSEQ multiplex PCR, and TCRdb holds only the in-frame ones, with some missing. The sample carries 30,000 to 45,000 clones, around 93% recorded once. The chain carries TRBV9 and TRBJ1-3; D uncertain. The source of this sequence is a female donor with multiple sclerosis, enrolled in a pregnancy study. The sequencing here drew on CD4+ T cells from peripheral blood mononuclear cells, taken in the first trimester of pregnancy. The CDR3 sequence is CASSVLGDSGNTIYF. As DNA, the CDR3 is TGTGCCAGCAGCGTACTCGGGGACTCTGGAAACACCATATATTTT.